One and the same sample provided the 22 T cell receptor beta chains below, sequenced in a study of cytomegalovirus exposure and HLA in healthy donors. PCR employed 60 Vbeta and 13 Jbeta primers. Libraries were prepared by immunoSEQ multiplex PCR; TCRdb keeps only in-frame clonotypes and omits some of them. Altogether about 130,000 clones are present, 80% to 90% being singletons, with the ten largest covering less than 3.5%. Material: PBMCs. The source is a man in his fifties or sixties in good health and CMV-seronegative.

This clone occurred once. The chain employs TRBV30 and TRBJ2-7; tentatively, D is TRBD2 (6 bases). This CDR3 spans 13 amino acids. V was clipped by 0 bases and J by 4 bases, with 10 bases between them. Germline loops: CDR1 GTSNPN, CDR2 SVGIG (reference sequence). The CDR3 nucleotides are TGTGCCTGGAGTGTACCGGGAGAGTACGAGCAGTACTTC. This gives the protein CAWSVPGEYEQYF.

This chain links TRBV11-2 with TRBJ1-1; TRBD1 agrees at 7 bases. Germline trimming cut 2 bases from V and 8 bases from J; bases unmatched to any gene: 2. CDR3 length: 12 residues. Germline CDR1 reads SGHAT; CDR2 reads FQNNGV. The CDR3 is CASSLTGAEAFF. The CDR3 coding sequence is TGTGCCAGCAGCTTAACAGGGGCGGAAGCTTTCTTT.

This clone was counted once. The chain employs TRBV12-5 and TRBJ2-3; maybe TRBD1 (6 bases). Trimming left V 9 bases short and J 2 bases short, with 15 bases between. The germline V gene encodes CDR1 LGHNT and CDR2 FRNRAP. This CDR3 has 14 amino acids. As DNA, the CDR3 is TGTGCTAGCGGACGGGGACAATCCACAGATACGCAGTATTTT. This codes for CASGRGQSTDTQYF.

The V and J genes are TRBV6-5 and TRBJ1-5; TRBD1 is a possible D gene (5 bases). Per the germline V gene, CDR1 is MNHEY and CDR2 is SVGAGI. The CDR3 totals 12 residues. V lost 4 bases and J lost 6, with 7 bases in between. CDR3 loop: CASSSRGQPQHF. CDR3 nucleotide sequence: TGTGCCAGCAGTTCTAGGGGTCAGCCCCAGCATTTT.

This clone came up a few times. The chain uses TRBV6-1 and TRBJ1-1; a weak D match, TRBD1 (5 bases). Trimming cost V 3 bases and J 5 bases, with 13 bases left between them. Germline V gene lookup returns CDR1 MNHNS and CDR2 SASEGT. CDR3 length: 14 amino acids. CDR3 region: CASSERRGRTEAFF. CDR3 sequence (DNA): TGTGCCAGCAGTGAGAGGAGGGGAAGAACTGAAGCTTTCTTT.

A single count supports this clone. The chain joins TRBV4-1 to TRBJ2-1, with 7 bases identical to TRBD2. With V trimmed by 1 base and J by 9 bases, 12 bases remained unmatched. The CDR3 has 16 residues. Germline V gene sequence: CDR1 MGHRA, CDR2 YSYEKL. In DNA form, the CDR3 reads TGCGCCAGCAGCCAAGGTAGACTAGCCCTAGTTTCTGAGCAGTTCTTC. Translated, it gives CASSQGRLALVSEQFF.

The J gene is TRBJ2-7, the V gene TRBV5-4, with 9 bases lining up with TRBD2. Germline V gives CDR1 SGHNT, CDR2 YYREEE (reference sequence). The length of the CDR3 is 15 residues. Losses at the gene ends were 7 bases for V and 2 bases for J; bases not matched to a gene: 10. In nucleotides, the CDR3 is TGTGCCAGCTCAGACATAGCGGGGGCAACCTACGAGCAGTACTTC. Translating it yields CASSDIAGATYEQYF.

The CDR3 region is CASGLVLVSRDKNTEAFF. The CDR3 coding sequence is TGTGCTAGTGGTTTGGTACTAGTCAGCCGGGACAAGAACACTGAAGCTTTCTTT. The chain links TRBV12-5 to TRBJ1-1; D possibly corresponds to TRBD1 (6 bases). Deletions cut 0 bases from V and 1 base from J, with 18 bases between. The CDR3 runs to 18 residues. CDR1 and CDR2 (germline): LGHNT, FRNRAP. The full variable domain, its missing parts supplied by reference TRBV12-5 and TRBJ1-1, is DARVTQTPRHKVTEMGQEVTMRCQPILGHNTVFWYRQTMMQGLELLAYFRNRAPLDDSGMPKDRFSAEMPDATLATLKIQPSEPRDSAVYFCASGLVLVSRDKNTEAFFGQGTRLTVV.

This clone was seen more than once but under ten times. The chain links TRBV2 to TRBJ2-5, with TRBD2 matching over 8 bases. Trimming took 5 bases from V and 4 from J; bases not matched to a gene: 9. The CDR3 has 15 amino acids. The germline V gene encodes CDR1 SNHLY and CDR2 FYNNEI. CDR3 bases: TGTGCCAGCAGTACCCAGGGAGCGGGGGTAGAGACCCAGTACTTC. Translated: CASSTQGAGVETQYF.

As DNA, the CDR3 is TGTGCCAGCAGCCAAGCCTTTTCACCCCTCCACTTT. This sequence encodes CASSQAFSPLHF. This chain uses TRBV14 with TRBJ1-6; D gene unclear. The V and J ends lost 1 base and 9 bases respectively, with 4 bases between them. Germline V gene sequence: CDR1 SGHDN, CDR2 FVKESK. The CDR3 contains 12 residues.

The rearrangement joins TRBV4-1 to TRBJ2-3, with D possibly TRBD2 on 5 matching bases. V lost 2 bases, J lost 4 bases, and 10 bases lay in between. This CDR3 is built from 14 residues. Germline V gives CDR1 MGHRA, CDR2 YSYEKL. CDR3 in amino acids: CASSQISEADTQYF. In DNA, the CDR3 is TGCGCCAGCAGCCAAATTAGCGAAGCAGATACGCAGTATTTT.

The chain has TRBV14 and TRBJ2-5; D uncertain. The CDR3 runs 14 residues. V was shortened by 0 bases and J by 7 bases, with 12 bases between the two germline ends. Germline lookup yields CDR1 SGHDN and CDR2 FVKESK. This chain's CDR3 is CASSQESTTGTQYF. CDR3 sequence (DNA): TGTGCCAGCAGCCAAGAGAGTACCACGGGGACCCAGTACTTC.

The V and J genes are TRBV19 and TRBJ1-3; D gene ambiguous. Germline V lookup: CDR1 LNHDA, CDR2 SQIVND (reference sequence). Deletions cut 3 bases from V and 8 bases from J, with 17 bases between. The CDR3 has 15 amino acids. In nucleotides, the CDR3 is TGTGCCAGTAGTATCTTAGGAGGTGCCGGGGACACCATATATTTT. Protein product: CASSILGGAGDTIYF.

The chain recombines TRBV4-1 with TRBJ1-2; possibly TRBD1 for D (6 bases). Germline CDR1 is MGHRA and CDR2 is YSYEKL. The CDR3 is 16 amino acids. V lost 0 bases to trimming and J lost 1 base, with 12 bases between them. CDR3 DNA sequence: TGCGCCAGCAGCCAAGATGGGGGGGGCGATAACTATGGCTACACCTTC. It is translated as CASSQDGGGDNYGYTF.

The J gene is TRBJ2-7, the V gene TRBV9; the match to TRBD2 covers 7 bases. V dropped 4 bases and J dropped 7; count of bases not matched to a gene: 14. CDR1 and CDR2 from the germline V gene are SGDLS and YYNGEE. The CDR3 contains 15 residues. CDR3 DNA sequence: TGTGCCAGCAGCCCGAGCGGGAATCCTACTGAGGAGCAGTACTTC. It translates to CASSPSGNPTEEQYF.

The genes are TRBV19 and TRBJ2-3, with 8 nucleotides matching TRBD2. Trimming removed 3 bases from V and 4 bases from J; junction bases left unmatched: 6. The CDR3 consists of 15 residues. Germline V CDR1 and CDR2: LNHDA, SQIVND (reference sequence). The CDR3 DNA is TGTGCCAGTAGTATGTCGGGGGGGGCCGCAGATACGCAGTATTTT. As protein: CASSMSGGAADTQYF.

The CDR3 nucleotides read TGCAGCCTCTGGACAGGGATCGGCTACACCTTC. This translates into CSLWTGIGYTF. This chain joins TRBV29-1 and TRBJ1-2; TRBD1 matches at 8 bases. Germline values: CDR1 SQVTM, CDR2 ANQGSEA. V shed 8 bases and J 8 bases; nucleotides not matched to a gene: 7. The CDR3 is 11 residues long. Supplemented by reference TRBV29-1 and TRBJ1-2, the full variable domain reads SAVISQKPSRDICQRGTSLTIQCQVDSQVTMMFWYRQQPGQSLTLIATANQGSEATYESGFVIDKFPISRPNLTFSTLTVSNMSPEDSSIYLCSLWTGIGYTFGSGTRLTVV.

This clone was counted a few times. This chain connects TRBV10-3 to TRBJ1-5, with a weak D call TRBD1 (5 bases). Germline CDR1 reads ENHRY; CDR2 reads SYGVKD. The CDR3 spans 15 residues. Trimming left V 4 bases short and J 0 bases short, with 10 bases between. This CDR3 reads CAISAGSLSNQPQHF. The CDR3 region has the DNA TGTGCCATCAGTGCAGGGTCTCTTAGCAATCAGCCCCAGCATTTT.

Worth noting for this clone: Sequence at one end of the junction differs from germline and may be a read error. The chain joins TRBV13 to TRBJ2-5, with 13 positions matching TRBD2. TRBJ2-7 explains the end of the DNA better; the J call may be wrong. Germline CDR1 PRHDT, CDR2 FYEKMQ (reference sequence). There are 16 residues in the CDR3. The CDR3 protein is CASSLGGLAGLSEQYF. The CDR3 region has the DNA TGTGCCAGCAGCCTAGGGGGACTAGCGGGGTTAAGCGAGCAGTACTTC.

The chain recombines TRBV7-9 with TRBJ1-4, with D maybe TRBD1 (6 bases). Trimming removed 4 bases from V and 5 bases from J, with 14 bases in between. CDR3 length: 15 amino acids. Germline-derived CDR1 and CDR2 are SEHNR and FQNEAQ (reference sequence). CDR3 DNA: TGTGCCAGCAGCTCGAACAGGGCCCTCAATGAAAAACTGTTTTTT. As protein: CASSSNRALNEKLFF.

As DNA, the CDR3 is TGCGCCAGCGCACAGGGGGATCCCCGCACAGATACGCAGTATTTT. Translated: CASAQGDPRTDTQYF. The chain carries TRBV5-1 and TRBJ2-3, with 8 positions matching TRBD1. The J segment lost 1 base and the V segment lost 7 bases, leaving 8 bases of the junction unmatched. Germline V gives CDR1 SGHRS, CDR2 YFSETQ. The CDR3 extends over 15 amino acids. Combining the CDR3 with reference TRBV5-1 and TRBJ2-3 gives the whole variable domain KAGVTQTPRYLIKTRGQQVTLSCSPISGHRSVSWYQQTPGQGLQFLFEYFSETQRNKGNFPGRFSGRQFSNSRSEMNVSTLELGDSALYLCASAQGDPRTDTQYFGPGTRLTVL.

CDR3: CASSLGSWGGQGTEAFF. The CDR3 bases are TGCGCCAGCAGCTTGGGTAGTTGGGGGGGGCAGGGGACTGAAGCTTTCTTT. The chain joins TRBV5-1 to TRBJ1-1; weak D call: TRBD1 (6 bases). CDR1 and CDR2 (germline): SGHRS, YFSETQ. Trimming removed 0 bases from V and 5 bases from J, with 20 bases in between. This CDR3 has 17 residues.